Each of the 9 T cell receptor beta chains below was sequenced from the same sample in a study of regulatory T cells in long-lasting Graves disease. Time point denoted: newly diagnosed GD, antithyroid drugs for less than 3 months. RNA isolated from PBMCs was used to make the TCR library. Sequencing libraries for TCR beta were prepared with iRepertoire HTBI primers and Arm-PCR of CDR3 regions. Each CDR3 protein is one row after TCRdb ran MiXCR on the multiplex PCR reads. This table holds about 400,000 distinct CDR3 sequences, 15% to 20% found once. Another study also made use of these data, one on T cells in Graves' hyperthyroidism and ophthalmopathy.

The source material was peripheral blood mononuclear cells (PBMCs), sampled at new diagnosis, from a patient treated with antithyroid drugs. All receptors come from a woman aged 18-29 years with Graves disease.

This clonotype appeared many times. The V gene is TRBV5-1, the J gene TRBJ2-4; no firm D call. The CDR3 spans 13 residues. Germline lookup yields CDR1 SGHRS and CDR2 YFSETQ. V was cut by 4 bases and J by 8 bases, with 13 bases left in between. The CDR3 is CASSPLADDIQYF. The CDR3 DNA follows: TGCGCCAGCAGCCCCCTGGCGGATGACATTCAGTACTTC.

This clonotype was seen many times. The chain carries TRBV3-1 and TRBJ1-1; a weak D match, TRBD1 (6 bases). Germline lookup yields CDR1 LGHDT and CDR2 YNNKEL (reference sequence). Deletions cut 0 bases from V and 2 bases from J, with 13 bases between. The CDR3 length is 16 residues. The CDR3 protein is CASSQDSRGGNTEAFF. CDR3 coding DNA: TGTGCCAGCAGCCAAGATTCGAGGGGGGGAAACACTGAAGCTTTCTTT. Full variable domain (remainder filled in from reference TRBV3-1 and TRBJ1-1): DTAVSQTPKYLVTQMGNDKSIKCEQNLGHDTMYWYKQDSKKFLKIMFSYNNKELIINETVPNRFSPKSPDKAHLNLHINSLELGDSAVYFCASSQDSRGGNTEAFFGQGTRLTVV.

This chain uses TRBV12-3 or TRBV12-4 with TRBJ1-5; a weak D match, TRBD1 (5 bases). Trimming shortened V by 6 bases and J by 4 bases, and 13 bases separated the two germline ends. The CDR3 totals 14 residues. The CDR3 is CASSVGPGNQPQHF. CDR3 nucleotides: TGTGCCAGCAGCGTGGGACCGGGAAATCAGCCCCAGCATTTT.

As for this clonotype: A much larger clonotype is one base distant, so this may be a read error. This chain uses TRBV30 with TRBJ2-3; weak D call: TRBD2 (5 bases). The CDR3 consists of 11 residues. Germline V gene sequence: CDR1 GTSNPN, CDR2 SVGIG (reference sequence). Here the CDR3 DNA reads TGTGCCCGGGCTAGCACAGCTACGCAGTATTTT. Translated, it gives CARASTATQYF.

This chain joins TRBV2 and TRBJ2-1; 8 nucleotides agree with TRBD1. CDR1 and CDR2 from the germline V gene are SNHLY and FYNNEI. This CDR3 has 15 residues. The V gene end was trimmed by 7 bases and the J gene end by 3 bases; junction bases not matched to a gene: 8. For the CDR3, the DNA is TGTGCCAGCATAGGGACAGGAGAAGTCTACAATGAGCAGTTCTTC. Translated, it gives CASIGTGEVYNEQFF.

The CDR3 sequence: CASSEALAGGFDEQYF. For the CDR3, the DNA is TGTGCCAGCAGTGAAGCGCTTGCAGGAGGCTTCGACGAGCAGTACTTC. V usage is TRBV6-1 and J usage is TRBJ2-7, with D perhaps TRBD2 (5 bases). Germline CDR1 and CDR2: MNHNS and SASEGT. The ends were cut back, 0 bases at V and 5 bases at J, with 17 bases in the middle. The CDR3 sequence is 16 residues long.

The chain has TRBV19 and TRBJ1-5, with 7 bases lining up with TRBD1. After removal of 6 bases from V and 2 bases from J, the junction contained 10 bases not matched to a gene. Germline CDR1 and CDR2: LNHDA and SQIVND (reference sequence). The CDR3 contains 16 residues. This CDR3 is CASRNSGQWGNQPQHF. The CDR3, as DNA: TGTGCCAGTAGGAATTCGGGACAGTGGGGCAATCAGCCCCAGCATTTT.

There are many counts of this clonotype. The chain recombines TRBV6-9 with TRBJ1-2, with D maybe TRBD1 (6 bases). This CDR3 is built from 13 residues. CDR1 and CDR2 (germline): MNHGY, SVAAGI. Trimming left V 4 bases short and J 5 bases short, with 11 bases between. The CDR3 spells CASSWGTGYGYTF. The CDR3 nucleotides read TGTGCCAGCAGTTGGGGAACAGGGTATGGCTACACCTTC.

To note about this clonotype: This could be a read error, since a much larger clone is one nucleotide away. The chain joins TRBV3-1 to TRBJ2-5; possible D gene TRBD2, 6 bases. Germline assignment: CDR1 LGHDT and CDR2 YNNKEL (reference sequence). There are 16 residues in the CDR3. The germline V and J ends were trimmed by 5 bases and 1 base, with 17 bases remaining between them. DNA of the CDR3: TGTGCCAGCAGCTATGACACCTTAGCGGTCCAAGAGACCCAGTACTTC. This codes for CASSYDTLAVQETQYF.